The source of this T cell receptor beta chain is a study of cytomegalovirus exposure and HLA in healthy donors. Study-level background: In an early release, HLA-typed donors contributed roughly 85 million unique TCR sequences.

Notes on the study in general: Being productive about 90% or about 30% of the time was typical of most TCR beta V segments in an earlier analysis.

Germline loops: CDR1 SGHKS, CDR2 YYEKEE (reference sequence). V was cut by 2 bases and J by 3 bases, with 12 bases left in between. The length of the CDR3 is 14 residues. The primer mix had 60 Vbeta and 13 Jbeta primers. Sequenced by immunoSEQ multiplex PCR; TCRdb stores in-frame clones only, minus some. Of fewer than 140,000 clones in the sample, 65% to 75% were seen once. As concerns this clone: The antigen is not known.

J is TRBJ2-7 and V is TRBV5-5; a weak D match, TRBD2 (5 bases). The origin of this receptor is a female donor in good health and CMV-seronegative. Sequencing used PBMCs. The CDR3 DNA reads TGTGCCAGCAGCTTCGACCAGCGGATCTACGAGCAGTACTTC. It encodes CASSFDQRIYEQYF.